The entry below gives a single T cell receptor (beta chain) sequence along with its context. As originally analysed: Estimation of nucleated cell counts was performed using reference gene primer amplification. The table came from immunoSEQ multiplex PCR; TCRdb's copy has only in-frame clones and leaves some out. D and trimming come from the DNA, and the V and J calls and clone size come from that table. The sample includes about 50,000 clones, about 85% of them seen just once. This sample was taken from a study of blood T cell repertoires in COVID-19. Whole-study context: Sites across the United States, Italy and Spain contributed samples from acute and convalescent COVID-19. Sample material is recorded as cDNA or gDNA derived from T cells, B-cell-depleted T cells, or PBMCs.

Germline CDR1 SGHNT, CDR2 YYREEE (reference sequence). The CDR3 spans 16 residues. The ends lost 6 bases at V and 2 bases at J; junction bases unmatched: 9. What was sequenced was peripheral blood. This TCR was sampled from a man in his 60s with acute or convalescent COVID-19. V usage is TRBV5-4 and J usage is TRBJ2-2, with 8 bases that match TRBD1. Written as DNA, the CDR3 is TGTGCCAGCAAAACCGGACAGGGAGAAAACACCGGGGAGCTGTTTTTT. This codes for CASKTGQGENTGELFF.